The clone carrying this T cell receptor (beta chain) has ten or more counts. The CDR3 is made up of 14 amino acids. V was shortened by 4 bases and J by 5 bases, with 14 bases between the two germline ends. The germline CDR1 and CDR2 sequences are MNHEY and SVGAGI. The data belong to a study of CD8 T cells in ankylosing spondylitis. It was by quantitative 5'-RACE with molecular barcodes that TCR beta libraries were made. TCRdb called the 5' RACE reads again in MiXCR, with one record for every CDR3 protein. The sample shows about 39,000 distinct CDR3 sequences, 10% of them seen only once. The gene calls are TRBV6-5 and TRBJ2-5, with a tentative D call TRBD1 (5 bases). The sequence derives from a male donor with ankylosing spondylitis or in good health (not recorded which). The sequenced sample was blood, either unsorted or a sorted T cell fraction (not recorded which). The chain's CDR3 is CASSSGWARETQYF. Here the CDR3 DNA reads TGTGCCAGCAGTTCAGGGTGGGCTCGTGAGACCCAGTACTTC.